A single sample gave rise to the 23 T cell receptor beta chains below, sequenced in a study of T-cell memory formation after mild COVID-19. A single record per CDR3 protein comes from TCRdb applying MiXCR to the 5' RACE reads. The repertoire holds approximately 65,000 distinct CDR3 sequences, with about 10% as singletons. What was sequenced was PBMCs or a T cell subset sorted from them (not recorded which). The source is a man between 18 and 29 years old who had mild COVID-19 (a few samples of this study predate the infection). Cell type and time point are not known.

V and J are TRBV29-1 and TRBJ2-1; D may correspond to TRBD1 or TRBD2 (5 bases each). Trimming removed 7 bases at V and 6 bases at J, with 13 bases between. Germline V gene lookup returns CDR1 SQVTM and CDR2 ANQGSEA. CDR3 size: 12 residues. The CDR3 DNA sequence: TGCAGCGCTGAGAGGGGAGTCAATGAGCAGTTCTTC. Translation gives CSAERGVNEQFF.

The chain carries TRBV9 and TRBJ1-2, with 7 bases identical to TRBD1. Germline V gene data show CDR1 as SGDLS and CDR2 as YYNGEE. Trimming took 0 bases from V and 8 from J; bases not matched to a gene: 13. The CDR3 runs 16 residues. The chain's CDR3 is CASSVASRGGPSGYTF. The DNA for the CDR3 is TGTGCCAGCAGCGTAGCTTCGAGAGGGGGCCCTTCAGGCTACACCTTC.

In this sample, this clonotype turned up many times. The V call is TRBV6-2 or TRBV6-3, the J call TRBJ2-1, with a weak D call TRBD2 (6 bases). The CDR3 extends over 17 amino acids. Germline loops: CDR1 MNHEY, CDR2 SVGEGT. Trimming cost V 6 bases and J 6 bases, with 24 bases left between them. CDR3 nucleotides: TGTGCCAGCAGACGACGGGACTCTCGACGAGGTGGCAATGAGCAGTTCTTC. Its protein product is CASRRRDSRRGGNEQFF.

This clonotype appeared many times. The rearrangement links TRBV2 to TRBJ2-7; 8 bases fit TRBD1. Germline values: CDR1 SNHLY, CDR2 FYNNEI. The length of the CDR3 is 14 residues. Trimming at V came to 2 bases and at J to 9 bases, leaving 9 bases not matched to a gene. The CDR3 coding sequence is TGTGCCAGCAGTGAATCTCCAGGGGGCATTCGGCAGTACGTC. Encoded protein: CASSESPGGIRQYV.

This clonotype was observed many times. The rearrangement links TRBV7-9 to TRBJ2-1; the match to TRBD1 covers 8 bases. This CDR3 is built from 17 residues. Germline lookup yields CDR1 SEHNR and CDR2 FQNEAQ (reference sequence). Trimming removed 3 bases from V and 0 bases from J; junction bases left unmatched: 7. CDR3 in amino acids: CASSFSTQGASYNEQFF. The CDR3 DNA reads TGTGCCAGCAGCTTTAGCACCCAGGGGGCCTCCTACAATGAGCAGTTCTTC.

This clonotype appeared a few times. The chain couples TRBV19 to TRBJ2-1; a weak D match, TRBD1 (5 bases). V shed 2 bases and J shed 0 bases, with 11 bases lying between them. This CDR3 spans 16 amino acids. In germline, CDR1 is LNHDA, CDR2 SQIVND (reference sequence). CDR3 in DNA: TGTGCCAGTAGTATACAGGGCCGGAGCTCCTACAATGAGCAGTTCTTC. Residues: CASSIQGRSSYNEQFF.

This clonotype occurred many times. CDR3 residues: CASSITRQGTEAFF. In DNA, the CDR3 is TGCGCCAGCAGCATAACCCGACAGGGGACTGAAGCTTTCTTT. V usage is TRBV5-1 and J usage is TRBJ1-1; 8 nucleotides match TRBD1. The CDR3 is 14 amino acids. The trim removed 4 bases at V and 5 bases at J, leaving 7 bases unmatched. Germline V lookup: CDR1 SGHRS, CDR2 YFSETQ.

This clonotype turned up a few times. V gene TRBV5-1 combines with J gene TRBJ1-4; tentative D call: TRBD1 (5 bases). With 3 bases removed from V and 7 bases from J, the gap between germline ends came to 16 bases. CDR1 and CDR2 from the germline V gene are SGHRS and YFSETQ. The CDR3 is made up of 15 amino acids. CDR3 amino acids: CASSWDGGVSEKLFF. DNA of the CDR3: TGCGCCAGCAGCTGGGATGGGGGAGTAAGTGAAAAACTGTTTTTT.

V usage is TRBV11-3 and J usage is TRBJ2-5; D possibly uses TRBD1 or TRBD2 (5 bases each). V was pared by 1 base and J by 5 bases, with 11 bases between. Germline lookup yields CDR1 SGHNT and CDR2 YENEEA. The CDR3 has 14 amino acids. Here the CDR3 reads CASSLGGAAETQYF. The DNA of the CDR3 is TGTGCCAGCAGCTTAGGAGGGGCGGCGGAGACCCAGTACTTC.

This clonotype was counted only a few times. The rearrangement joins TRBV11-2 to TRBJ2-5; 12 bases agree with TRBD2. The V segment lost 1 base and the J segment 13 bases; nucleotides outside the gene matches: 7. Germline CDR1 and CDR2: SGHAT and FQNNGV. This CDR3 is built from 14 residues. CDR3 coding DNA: TGTGCCAGCAGCTTAGTCCCTAGCGGGGGGGCCCGGTACTTC. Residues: CASSLVPSGGARYF.

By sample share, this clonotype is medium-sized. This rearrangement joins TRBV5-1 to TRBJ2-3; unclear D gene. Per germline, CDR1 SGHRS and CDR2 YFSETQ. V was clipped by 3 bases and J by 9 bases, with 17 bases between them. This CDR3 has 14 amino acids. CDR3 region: CASSSQGPAGTQYF. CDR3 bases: TGCGCCAGCAGCTCCCAAGGTCCGGCAGGAACGCAGTATTTT. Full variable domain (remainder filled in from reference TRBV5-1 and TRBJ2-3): KAGVTQTPRYLIKTRGQQVTLSCSPISGHRSVSWYQQTPGQGLQFLFEYFSETQRNKGNFPGRFSGRQFSNSRSEMNVSTLELGDSALYLCASSSQGPAGTQYFGPGTRLTVL.

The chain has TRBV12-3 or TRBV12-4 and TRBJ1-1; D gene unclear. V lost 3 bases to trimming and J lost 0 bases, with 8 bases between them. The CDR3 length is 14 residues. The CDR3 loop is CASSFEDLNTEAFF. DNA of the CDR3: TGTGCCAGCAGTTTTGAGGATTTGAACACTGAAGCTTTCTTT.

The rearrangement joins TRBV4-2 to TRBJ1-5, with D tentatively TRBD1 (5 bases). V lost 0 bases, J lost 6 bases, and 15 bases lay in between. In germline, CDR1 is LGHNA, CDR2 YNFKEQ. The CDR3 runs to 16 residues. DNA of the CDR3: TGTGCCAGCAGCCAAGATTCAGGGTTGAGCTCTCAGCCCCAGCATTTT. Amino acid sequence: CASSQDSGLSSQPQHF.

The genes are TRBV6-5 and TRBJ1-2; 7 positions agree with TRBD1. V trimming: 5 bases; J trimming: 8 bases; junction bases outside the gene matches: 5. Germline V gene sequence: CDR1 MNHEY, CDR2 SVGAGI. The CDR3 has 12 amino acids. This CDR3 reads CASSRGGVGYTF. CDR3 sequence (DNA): TGTGCCAGCAGTAGAGGGGGCGTGGGCTACACCTTC.

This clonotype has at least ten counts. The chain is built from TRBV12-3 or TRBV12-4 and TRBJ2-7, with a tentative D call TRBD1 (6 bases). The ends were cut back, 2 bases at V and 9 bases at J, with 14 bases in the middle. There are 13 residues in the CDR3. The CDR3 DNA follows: TGTGCCAGCAGTTTAACGGGACAACAACGGCAGTACTTC. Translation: CASSLTGQQRQYF.

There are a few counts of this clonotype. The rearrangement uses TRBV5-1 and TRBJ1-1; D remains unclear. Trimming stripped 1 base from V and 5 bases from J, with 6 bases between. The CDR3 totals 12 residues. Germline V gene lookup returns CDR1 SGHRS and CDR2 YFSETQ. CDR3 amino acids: CASSLKGTEAFF. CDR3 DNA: TGCGCCAGCAGCTTGAAGGGAACTGAAGCTTTCTTT.

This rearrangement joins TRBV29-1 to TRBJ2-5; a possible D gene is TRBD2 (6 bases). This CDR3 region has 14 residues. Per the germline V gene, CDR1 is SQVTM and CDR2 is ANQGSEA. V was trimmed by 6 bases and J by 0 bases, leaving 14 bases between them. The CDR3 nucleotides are TGCAGCGTGCGGGGCAGGCAGAACCAAGAGACCCAGTACTTC. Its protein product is CSVRGRQNQETQYF.

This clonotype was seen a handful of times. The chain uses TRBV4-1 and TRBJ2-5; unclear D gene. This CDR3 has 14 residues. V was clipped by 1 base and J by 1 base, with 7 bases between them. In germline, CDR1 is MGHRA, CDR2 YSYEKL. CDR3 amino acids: CASSQVPLQETQYF. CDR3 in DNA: TGCGCCAGCAGCCAAGTGCCGCTCCAAGAGACCCAGTACTTC.

The CDR3 DNA sequence: TGTGCCAGCAGTCCTAGCGGCACCGGGGAGCTGTTTTTT. It encodes CASSPSGTGELFF. This chain connects TRBV27 to TRBJ2-2; TRBD2 aligns across 7 bases. V lost 5 bases to trimming and J lost 4 bases; unmatched junction nucleotides: 1. The CDR3 has 13 amino acids. Germline CDR1 MNHEY, CDR2 SMNVEV (reference sequence).

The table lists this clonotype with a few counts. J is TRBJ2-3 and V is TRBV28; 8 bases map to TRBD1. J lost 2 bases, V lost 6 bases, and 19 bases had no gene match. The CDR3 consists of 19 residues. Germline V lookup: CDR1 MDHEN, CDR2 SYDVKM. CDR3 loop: CASSTGLDRGLKTTDTQYF. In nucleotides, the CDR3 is TGTGCCAGCAGCACTGGCCTCGACAGGGGCCTAAAAACCACAGATACGCAGTATTTT.

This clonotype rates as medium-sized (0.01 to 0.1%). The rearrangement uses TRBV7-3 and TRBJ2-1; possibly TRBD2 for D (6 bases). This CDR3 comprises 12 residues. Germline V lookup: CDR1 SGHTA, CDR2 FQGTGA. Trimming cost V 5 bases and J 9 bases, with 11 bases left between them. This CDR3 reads CASSRMGGEQFF. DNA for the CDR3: TGTGCCAGCAGCCGGATGGGGGGTGAGCAGTTCTTC.

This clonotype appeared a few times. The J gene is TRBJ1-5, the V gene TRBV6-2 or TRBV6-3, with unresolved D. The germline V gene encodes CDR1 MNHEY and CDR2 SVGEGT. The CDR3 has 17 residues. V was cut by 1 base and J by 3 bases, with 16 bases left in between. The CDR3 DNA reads TGTGCCAGCAGTTACTACCGAGGGCAGTCCCTCAATCAGCCCCAGCATTTT. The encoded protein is CASSYYRGQSLNQPQHF.

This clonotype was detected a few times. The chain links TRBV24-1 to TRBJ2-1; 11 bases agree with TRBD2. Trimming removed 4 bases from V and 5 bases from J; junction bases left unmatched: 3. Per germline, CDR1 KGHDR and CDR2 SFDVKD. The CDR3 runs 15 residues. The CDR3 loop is CATSDSLAGDNEQFF. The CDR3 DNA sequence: TGTGCCACCAGTGACTCACTAGCGGGGGACAATGAGCAGTTCTTC.